This entry lists 2 T cell receptor beta chains sequenced from one sample in a study of blood T cell repertoires in COVID-19. This table comes from immunoSEQ multiplex PCR, and its TCRdb copy is limited to in-frame clones, with some not included. This repertoire shows about 310,000 clones, around nine tenths found once; its top ten account for 1%. The specimen was peripheral blood. These receptors were collected from a man aged 45-65 years with active or convalescent COVID-19.

V is TRBV7-8 and J is TRBJ2-7; maybe TRBD1 (6 bases). This CDR3 has 15 residues. Per germline, CDR1 SGHVS and CDR2 FQNEAQ. V lost 1 base and J 1 base, leaving 11 bases between the germline ends. The CDR3 sequence: CASSLVGRGSYEQYF. In DNA form, the CDR3 reads TGTGCCAGCAGCTTAGTGGGCAGGGGATCCTACGAGCAGTACTTC.

This chain connects TRBV18 to TRBJ2-3; maybe TRBD2 (5 bases). Trimming took 3 bases from V and 3 from J, leaving 7 bases between them. The germline gives CDR1 KGHSH, CDR2 LQKENI. This CDR3 contains 13 residues. Here the CDR3 DNA reads TGTGCCAGCTCACCCGGAGGTACAGATACGCAGTATTTT. Translating gives CASSPGGTDTQYF.